This T cell receptor (beta chain) was observed in a study of shared clonotypes between healthy human individuals. Study-level information: Each donor's CD8 memory used one plate, CD8 naive two, each CD4 subset three.

There are 15 residues in the CDR3. Per germline, CDR1 LGHNA and CDR2 YNFKEQ. Together with CD45RO+ cells, CCR7-negative CD45RA+ TemRA cells were included in CD8 memory. The assay was immunoSEQ multiplex PCR, and TCRdb's table has in-frame clones only and misses some. The sample lists approximately 710,000 clones; roughly 88% were seen once. The sample taken for sequencing was memory CD8+ T cells from PBMCs. The subset was: CD45RO+ cells pooled with CCR7-negative TemRA cells. The receptor comes from a man younger than 35 in good health. Some clones in this sample may be carry-over from other donors' samples. The chain has TRBV4-2 and TRBJ2-5; 10 bases are a match to TRBD2. The end of the DNA is better explained by TRBJ2-7, so the J call may be wrong. The CDR3 region is CASSQFLAGVYEQYF. In nucleotides, the CDR3 is TGTGCCAGCAGCCAATTTCTAGCGGGGGTATACGAGCAGTACTTC.